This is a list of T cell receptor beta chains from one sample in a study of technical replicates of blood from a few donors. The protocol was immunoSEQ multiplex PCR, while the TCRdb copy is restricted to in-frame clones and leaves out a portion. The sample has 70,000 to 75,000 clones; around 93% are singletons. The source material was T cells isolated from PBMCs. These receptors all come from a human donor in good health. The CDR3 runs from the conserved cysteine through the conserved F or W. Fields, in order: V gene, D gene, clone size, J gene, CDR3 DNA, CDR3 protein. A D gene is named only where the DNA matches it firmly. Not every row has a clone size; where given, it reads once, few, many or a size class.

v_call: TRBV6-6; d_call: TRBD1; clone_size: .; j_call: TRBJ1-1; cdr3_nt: TGTGCCAGCAGACCCACAGGGGGAAACACTGAAGCTTTCTTT; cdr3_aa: CASRPTGGNTEAFF
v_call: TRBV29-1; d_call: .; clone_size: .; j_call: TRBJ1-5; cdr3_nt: TGCAGCGTTTCAGGCCTGGATAGCAATCAGCCCCAGCATTTT; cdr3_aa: CSVSGLDSNQPQHF
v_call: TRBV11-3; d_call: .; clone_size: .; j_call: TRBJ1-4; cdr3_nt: TGTGCCAGCAGCTTAAATAAGAGGCAGGGAACTAATGAAAAACTGTTTTTT; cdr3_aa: CASSLNKRQGTNEKLFF
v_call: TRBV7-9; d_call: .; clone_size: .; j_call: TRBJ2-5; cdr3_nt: TGTGCCAGCAGCCTTACGGGTCTTAAAGAGACCCAGTACTTC; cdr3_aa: CASSLTGLKETQYF
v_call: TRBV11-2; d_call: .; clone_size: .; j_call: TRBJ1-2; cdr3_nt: TGTGCCAGCAGCTTAGTTCCGGAGGGGCATGGCTACACCTTC; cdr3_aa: CASSLVPEGHGYTF
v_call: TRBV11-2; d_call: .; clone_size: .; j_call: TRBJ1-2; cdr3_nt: TGTGCCAGCAGCTTAATGCAGGGAGGCGGCTACACCTTC; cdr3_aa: CASSLMQGGGYTF
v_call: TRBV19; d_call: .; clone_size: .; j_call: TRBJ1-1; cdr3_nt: TGTGCCAGTAGTGACCTCGGACAGATGAACACTGAAGCTTTCTTT; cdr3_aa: CASSDLGQMNTEAFF
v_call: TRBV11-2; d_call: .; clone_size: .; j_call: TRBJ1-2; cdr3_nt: TGTGCCAGCAGCGGATCAGGGAGGGCCCTCTATGGCTACACCTTC; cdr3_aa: CASSGSGRALYGYTF
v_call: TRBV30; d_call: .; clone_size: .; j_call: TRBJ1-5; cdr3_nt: TGTGCCTGGGACAGCACCCCTGGCCAGCCCCAGCATTTT; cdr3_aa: CAWDSTPGQPQHF
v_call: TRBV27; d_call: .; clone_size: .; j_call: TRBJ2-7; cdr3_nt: TGTGCCAGCAGTTCTGCGGGGTCCTACGAGCAGTACTTC; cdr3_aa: CASSSAGSYEQYF
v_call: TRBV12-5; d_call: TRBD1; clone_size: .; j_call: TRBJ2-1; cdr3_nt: TGTGCTAGTGGTTCAGACAGGGATTACAATGAGCAGTTCTTC; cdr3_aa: CASGSDRDYNEQFF
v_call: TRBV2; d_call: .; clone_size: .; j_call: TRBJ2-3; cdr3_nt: TGTGCCAGCAGTGGGGGAGTTCACACAGATACGCAGTATTTT; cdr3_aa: CASSGGVHTDTQYF
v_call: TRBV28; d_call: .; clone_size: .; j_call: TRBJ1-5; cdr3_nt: TGTGCCAGCGGGACATCTTCGAGCGGCAATCAGCCCCAGCATTTT; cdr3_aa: CASGTSSSGNQPQHF
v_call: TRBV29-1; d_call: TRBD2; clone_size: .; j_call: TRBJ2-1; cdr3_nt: TGCAGGGTCGGGGCGGGAGGGCCCTGGGCGGGGAATGAGCAGTTCTTC; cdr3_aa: CRVGAGGPWAGNEQFF
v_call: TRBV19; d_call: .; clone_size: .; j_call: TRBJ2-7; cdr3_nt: TGTGCCAGTAGTACACAGGGGGGGTACGAGCAGTACTTC; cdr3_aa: CASSTQGGYEQYF
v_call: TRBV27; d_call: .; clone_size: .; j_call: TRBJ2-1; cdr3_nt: TGTGCCAGCAGTCCCATTAGCGCGAATGAGCAGTTCTTC; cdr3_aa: CASSPISANEQFF
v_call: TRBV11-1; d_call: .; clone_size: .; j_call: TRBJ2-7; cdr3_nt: TGTGCCAGCAGCCCGACCGCAGGGGTCTCCTACGAGCAGTACTTC; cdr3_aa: CASSPTAGVSYEQYF
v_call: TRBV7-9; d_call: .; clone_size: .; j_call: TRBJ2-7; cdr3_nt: TGTGCCACCGGGCGAGGGGGGGCCTACGAGCAGTACTTC; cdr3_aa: CATGRGGAYEQYF
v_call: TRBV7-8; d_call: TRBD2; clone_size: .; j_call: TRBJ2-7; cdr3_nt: TGTGCCAGCAGCTTAGGGACTAGCGGAACCTACGAGCAGTACTTC; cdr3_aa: CASSLGTSGTYEQYF
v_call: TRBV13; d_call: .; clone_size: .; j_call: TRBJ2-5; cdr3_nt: TGTGCCAGCAGCTCAGGGGGGGGGCCGAGTCTGGAGACCCAGTACTTC; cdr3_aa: CASSSGGGPSLETQYF
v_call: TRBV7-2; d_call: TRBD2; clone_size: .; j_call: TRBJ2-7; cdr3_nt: TGTGCCAGCAGTCGGACTAGCGGGAGCTACGAGCAGTACTTC; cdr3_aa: CASSRTSGSYEQYF
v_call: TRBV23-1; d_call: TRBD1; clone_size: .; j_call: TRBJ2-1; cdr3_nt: TGCGCCAGCAGTCCCAACAGGGGGCACATAGAGCAGTTCTTC; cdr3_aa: CASSPNRGHIEQFF
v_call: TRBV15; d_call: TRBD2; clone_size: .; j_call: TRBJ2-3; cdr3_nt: TGTGCCACCAGCAGGGGAAGCGGGGGACCAGATACGCAGTATTTT; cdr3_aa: CATSRGSGGPDTQYF
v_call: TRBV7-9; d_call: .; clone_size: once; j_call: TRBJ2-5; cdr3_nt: TGTGCCAGCAGCTTATCCAACAGGATAACAGGATGGGACTTC; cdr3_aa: CASSLSNRITGWDF
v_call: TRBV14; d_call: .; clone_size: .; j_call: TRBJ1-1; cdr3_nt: TGTGCCAGCAGCCAACGGGGGGGGACTGAAGCTTTCTTT; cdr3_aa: CASSQRGGTEAFF
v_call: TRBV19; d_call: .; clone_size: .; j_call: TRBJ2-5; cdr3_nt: TGTGCCAGTAGGATTCCAGGGGAGACCCAGTACTTC; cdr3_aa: CASRIPGETQYF
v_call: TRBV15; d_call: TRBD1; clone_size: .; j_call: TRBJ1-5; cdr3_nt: TGTGCCACCAGGCGGGAAAGGGGGACAGGAGAATATCAGCCCCAGCATTTT; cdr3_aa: CATRRERGTGEYQPQHF
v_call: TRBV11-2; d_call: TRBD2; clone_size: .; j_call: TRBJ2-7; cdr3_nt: TGTGCCAGCAGCTTAGAAACTAGCGGGGCCTACGAGCAGTACTTC; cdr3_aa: CASSLETSGAYEQYF
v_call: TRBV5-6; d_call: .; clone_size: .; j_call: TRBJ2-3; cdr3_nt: TGTGCCAGCAGCTTGGACTCCGTGGATACGCAGTATTTT; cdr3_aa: CASSLDSVDTQYF
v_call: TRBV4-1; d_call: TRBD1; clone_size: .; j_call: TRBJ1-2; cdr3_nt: TGCGCCAGCAGCCAGTTCCCTCCAGGGGGTGATTATGGCTACACCTTC; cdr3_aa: CASSQFPPGGDYGYTF
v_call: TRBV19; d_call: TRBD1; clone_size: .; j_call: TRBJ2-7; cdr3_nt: TGTGCCAGTAGCTCCGGGACAGCGGCCTACGAGCAGTACTTC; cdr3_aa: CASSSGTAAYEQYF
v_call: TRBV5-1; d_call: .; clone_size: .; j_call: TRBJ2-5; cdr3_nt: TGCGCCAGCAGCTTGGTTTGGCAGGGGGAGACCCAGTACTTC; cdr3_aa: CASSLVWQGETQYF
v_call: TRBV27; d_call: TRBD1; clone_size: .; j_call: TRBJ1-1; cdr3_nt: TGTGCCAGCAGTGGACAGGGTTTTTACATGAACACTGAAGCTTTCTTT; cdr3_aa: CASSGQGFYMNTEAFF
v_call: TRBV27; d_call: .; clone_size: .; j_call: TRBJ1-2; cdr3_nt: TGTGCCAGCAGTGCCTTAGGAGCTTACTATGGCTACACCTTC; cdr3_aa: CASSALGAYYGYTF
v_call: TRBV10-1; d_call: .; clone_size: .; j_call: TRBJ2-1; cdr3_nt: TGCGCCAGCAGTCTGGGACTTTACAATGAGCAGTTCTTC; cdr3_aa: CASSLGLYNEQFF
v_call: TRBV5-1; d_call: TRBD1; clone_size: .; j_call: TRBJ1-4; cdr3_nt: TGCGCCAGCAGCTCAGGGGGCATCAATGAAAAACTGTTTTTT; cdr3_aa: CASSSGGINEKLFF
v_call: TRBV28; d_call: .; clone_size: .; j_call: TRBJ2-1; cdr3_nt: TGTGCCAGCAGTTTACCACGAGAAGACAATGAGCAGTTCTTC; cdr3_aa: CASSLPREDNEQFF
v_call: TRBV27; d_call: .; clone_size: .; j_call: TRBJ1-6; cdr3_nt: TGTGCCAGCCGCCCCAAGGCAGGGTTAGGGGATTCACCCCTCCACTTT; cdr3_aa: CASRPKAGLGDSPLHF
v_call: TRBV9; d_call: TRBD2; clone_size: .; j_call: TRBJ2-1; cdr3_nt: TGTGCCAGCAGCGTAGCTATAATCGGGGGGGCCCTTGGTAATGAGCAGTTCTTC; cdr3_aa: CASSVAIIGGALGNEQFF
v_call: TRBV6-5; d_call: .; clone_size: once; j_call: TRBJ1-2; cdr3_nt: TGTGCCAGCAGTTACTCGACGGGAGTTAACTATGGCTACACCTTC; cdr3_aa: CASSYSTGVNYGYTF
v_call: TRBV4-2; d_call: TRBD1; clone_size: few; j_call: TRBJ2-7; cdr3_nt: TGTGCCAGCAGCCAAGACGGACAGGGGAGCTCCTACGAGCAGTACTTC; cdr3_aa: CASSQDGQGSSYEQYF
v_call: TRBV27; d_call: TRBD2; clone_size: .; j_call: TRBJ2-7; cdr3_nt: TGTGCCAGCAGTTTAGGGCGGGAGGGTCTCTACGAGCAGTACTTC; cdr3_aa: CASSLGREGLYEQYF
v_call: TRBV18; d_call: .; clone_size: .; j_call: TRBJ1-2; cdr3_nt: TGTGCCAGCTCACCACGCGGACAGAACTATGGCTACACCTTC; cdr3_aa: CASSPRGQNYGYTF
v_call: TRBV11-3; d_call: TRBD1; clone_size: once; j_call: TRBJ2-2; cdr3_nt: TGTGCCAGCAGCTTGAGACAGGGTAATACCGGGGAGCTGTTTTTT; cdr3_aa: CASSLRQGNTGELFF
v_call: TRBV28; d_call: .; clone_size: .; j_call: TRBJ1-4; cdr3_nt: TGTGCCAGCAGACCTGGGGGGTTGATTAATGAAAAACTGTTTTTT; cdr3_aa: CASRPGGLINEKLFF
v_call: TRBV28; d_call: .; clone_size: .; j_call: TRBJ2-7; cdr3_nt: TGTGCCAGCAGTGTTGACAGACCCTACGAGCAGTACTTC; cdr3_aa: CASSVDRPYEQYF
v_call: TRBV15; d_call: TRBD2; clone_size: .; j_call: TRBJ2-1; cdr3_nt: TGTGCCACTTCGGGACTAGTTGACAATGAGCAGTTCTTC; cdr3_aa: CATSGLVDNEQFF
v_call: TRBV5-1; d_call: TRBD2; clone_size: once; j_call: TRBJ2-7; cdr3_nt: TGCGCCAGCAGCCAGGGCGGGGAGGGCTACGAGCAGTACTTC; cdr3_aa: CASSQGGEGYEQYF
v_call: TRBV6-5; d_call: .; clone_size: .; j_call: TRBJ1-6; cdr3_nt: TGTGCCAGCAGTTATTCAACACAGGGCTCGGCCCTCCACTTT; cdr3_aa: CASSYSTQGSALHF
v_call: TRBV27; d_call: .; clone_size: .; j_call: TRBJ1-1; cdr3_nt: TGTGCCAGCAGTTTCCCCGGAGCCACTGAAGCTTTCTTT; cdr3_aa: CASSFPGATEAFF
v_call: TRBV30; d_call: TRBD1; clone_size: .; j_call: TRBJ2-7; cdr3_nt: TGTGCCTGGAGTGACAGGGGGCCCTACGAGCAGTACTTC; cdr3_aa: CAWSDRGPYEQYF
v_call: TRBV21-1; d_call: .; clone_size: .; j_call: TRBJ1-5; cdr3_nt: TGTGCCAGCAGCAACCTATCGGTCGACGGGAATCAGCCCCAGCATTTT; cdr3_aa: CASSNLSVDGNQPQHF
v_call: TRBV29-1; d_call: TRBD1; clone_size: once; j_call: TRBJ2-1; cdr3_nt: TGCAGCGTGACGAGTAGGGACAGGGACTACAATGAGCAGTTCTTC; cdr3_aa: CSVTSRDRDYNEQFF
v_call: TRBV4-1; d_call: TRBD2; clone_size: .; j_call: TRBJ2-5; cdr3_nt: TGCGCCAGCAGCGAGGGTCCTAGCGGGGACCTTCAAGAGACCCAGTACTTC; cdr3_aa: CASSEGPSGDLQETQYF
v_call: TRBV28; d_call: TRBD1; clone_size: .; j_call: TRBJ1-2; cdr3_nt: TGTGCCAGCAGTCCCCGCCTACAGGGGGCATGGGGCTACACCTTC; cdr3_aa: CASSPRLQGAWGYTF
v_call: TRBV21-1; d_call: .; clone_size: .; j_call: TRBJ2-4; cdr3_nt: .; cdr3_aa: CASSGGGSVGPGAKNIQYF
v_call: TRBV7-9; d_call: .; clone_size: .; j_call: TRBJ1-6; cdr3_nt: TGTGCCAGCAGCTTCCCCAGCGGTACTTCACCCCTCCACTTT; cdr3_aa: CASSFPSGTSPLHF
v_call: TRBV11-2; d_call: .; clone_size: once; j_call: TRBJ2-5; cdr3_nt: TGTGCCAGCAGCTCAAAGGGCGGGGAAGAGACCCAGTACTTC; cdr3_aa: CASSSKGGEETQYF
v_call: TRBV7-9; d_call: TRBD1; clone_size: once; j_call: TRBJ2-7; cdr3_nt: TGTGCCAGCAGCCGAGGGGGCGCCTCCTACGAGCAGTACTTC; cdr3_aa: CASSRGGASYEQYF